This T cell receptor beta chain was recovered during a study of T cell responses to AZD1222 COVID-19 vaccine. Germline V lookup: CDR1 MNHEY, CDR2 SVGAGI. V shed 5 bases and J shed 4 bases, with 14 bases lying between them. This CDR3 contains 14 residues. A remark on this clone: Its specificity is unknown.

Findings and caveats of the study: Repertoire samples came only from after the peak T cell response.

Analysis merged second doses at about 4 or about 12 weeks. Some clones are missing from TCRdb's copy, which holds only in-frame ones; the method was immunoSEQ multiplex PCR. The sample has 130,000 to 150,000 clones; roughly nine tenths are singletons. The material was peripheral blood, obtained 28 days after the second AZD1222 dose. This TCR came from an adult who received the AZD1222 COVID-19 vaccine. The chain combines TRBV6-5 with TRBJ2-5, with D maybe TRBD1 (5 bases). CDR3 coding DNA: TGTGCCAGCAGTCAATTGACAGTGCTAGAGACCCAGTACTTC. This sequence encodes CASSQLTVLETQYF.